The clone carrying this T cell receptor (beta chain) was picked up many times. Its antigen is still unknown. The data stem from a study of regulatory T cells in long-lasting Graves disease. The CDR3 has 14 amino acids. From germline, CDR1 is SNHLY and CDR2 FYNNEI. Between the trimmed V and J ends, which lost 1 base and 3 bases, there was a span of 7 bases. For TCR beta, libraries came from iRepertoire HTBI primers and Arm-PCR of CDR3 regions. In TCRdb, the multiplex PCR reads were re-called with MiXCR into one record per CDR3 protein. The sample gives 360,000 or so distinct CDR3 sequences, 23% of which show up once; about 29% is in the top ten. Study outcomes and limitations: There was favoring of TRBV28, TRBJ1-2 and TRBJ2-5 in persistent disease. Persistent Graves' patients showed less TCR diversity than newly diagnosed ones. Comparison showed that persistent patients shared more public clonotypes (around 3,000) than new patients (about 970).

The time point was: persistent/refractory GD, antithyroid drugs over 5 years with positive TRAb. The TCR library was prepared using RNA isolated from PBMCs. The authors drew approximately 9 milliliters of peripheral blood into EDTA tubes. The sequencing here drew on peripheral blood mononuclear cells (PBMCs), taken when the disease was refractory, from a patient treated with antithyroid drugs. This chain joins TRBV2 and TRBJ1-5; D unresolved. This clonotype originated in a woman aged 35 to 49 with Graves disease. In DNA form, the CDR3 reads TGTGCCAGCAGTGAAGGGTCCCCCAATCAGCCCCAGCATTTT. Residues: CASSEGSPNQPQHF.